What follows are 23 T cell receptor beta chains derived from one specimen sequenced in a study of human T cells and chemical hapten exposure. TCRdb used MiXCR to reprocess the RACE reads, holding one entry per CDR3 protein. The sample has tens of thousands of distinct CDR3 sequences, 9.4% seen once. Time point described: pre-sensitization, week 0. Treatment reported: therapeutic diphenylcyclopropenone sensitization with weekly scalp DPC. Sequences were derived from whole blood, sampled in connection with sensitization to the hapten diphenylcyclopropenone (DPC). These receptors were obtained from a woman aged 40-49 years with alopecia areata. Some clones in this sample may be carry-over from other donors' samples.

In the case of this clonotype: A read error may explain this, as a much larger clone is one base away. The gene calls are TRBV3-1 and TRBJ2-1; D is possibly TRBD1 (5 bases). The CDR3 loop spans 15 amino acids. Trimming pared 0 bases from V and 11 bases from J, leaving 17 bases between. Germline V gene lookup returns CDR1 LGHDT and CDR2 YNNKEL (reference sequence). CDR3 DNA: TGTGCCAGCAGCCAAGATCAAGGCAGGGTGTCCAAGCAGTTCTTC. Protein: CASSQDQGRVSKQFF.

This clonotype was observed many times. V usage is TRBV7-2 and J usage is TRBJ2-1, with 7 positions matching TRBD2. Germline loops: CDR1 SGHTA, CDR2 FQGNSA. This CDR3 is built from 16 residues. The trim removed 0 bases at V and 0 bases at J, leaving 2 bases unmatched. CDR3 loop: CASSLAAGVSYNEQFF. The CDR3, as DNA: TGTGCCAGCAGCTTAGCGGCGGGGGTCTCCTACAATGAGCAGTTCTTC.

This clonotype was observed at least ten times. The DNA for the CDR3 is TGTGCCAGCAAGGGGGCGGGGAACACTGAAGCTTTCTTT. It translates to CASKGAGNTEAFF. The chain links TRBV18 to TRBJ1-1; 7 bases agree with TRBD1. The germline CDR1 and CDR2 sequences are KGHSH and LQKENI. The CDR3 sequence is 13 residues long. The J segment lost 1 base and the V segment lost 8 bases, leaving 4 bases of the junction unmatched.

This chain links TRBV30 with TRBJ2-7; TRBD1 matches 9 bases. Germline values: CDR1 GTSNPN, CDR2 SVGIG (reference sequence). The V segment lost 2 bases and the J segment 6 bases; nucleotides outside the gene matches: 5. The CDR3 contains 13 residues. The CDR3 DNA is TGTGCCTGGAGTCCGGGACAGGGCGGCGAGCAGTACTTC. Translated, it gives CAWSPGQGGEQYF.

Ten or more counts support this clonotype. V is TRBV4-1 and J is TRBJ1-5; D gene unclear. Germline-derived CDR1 and CDR2 are MGHRA and YSYEKL. CDR3 size: 17 residues. V lost 1 base, J lost 6 bases, and 19 bases lay in between. The CDR3 nucleotides are TGCGCCAGCAGCCAAGCGGATTTGGGCAGGCGTGGTCAGCCCCAGCATTTT. Residues: CASSQADLGRRGQPQHF.

Regarding this clonotype: One end of the junction does not line up with germline, which may come from a read error. The chain combines TRBV4-2 with TRBJ2-5; either TRBD1 or TRBD2 may fit D (5 bases each). CDR3 length equals 15 residues. Germline V gene sequence: CDR1 LGHNA, CDR2 YNFKEQ. In DNA, the CDR3 is TGTGTCAGCAGCCAAGATGGGACCCTGGGGGAGACCCAGTACTTC. Its protein is CVSSQDGTLGETQYF.

This clonotype was recorded at least ten times. This chain connects TRBV5-6 to TRBJ1-1, with no clear D. Trimming removed 1 base at V and 6 bases at J, with 4 bases between. Germline CDR1 and CDR2: SGHDT and YYEEEE. The CDR3 is made up of 11 amino acids. The CDR3 sequence: CASSLLSEAFF. In nucleotides, the CDR3 is TGTGCCAGCAGCTTGTTGTCTGAAGCTTTCTTT.

This clonotype was seen more than once but under ten times. The rearrangement joins TRBV11-2 to TRBJ2-1; TRBD1 is a possible D gene (7 bases). V was trimmed by 5 bases and J by 7 bases, leaving 24 bases between them. The CDR3 sequence is 17 residues long. The germline V gene encodes CDR1 SGHAT and CDR2 FQNNGV. The CDR3 region is CASSPPTDREVSNEQFF. The CDR3 bases are TGTGCCAGCAGCCCCCCCACCGACAGGGAGGTCAGTAATGAGCAGTTCTTC. Together with reference TRBV11-2 and TRBJ2-1, the CDR3 gives the full variable domain: EAGVAQSPRYKIIEKRQSVAFWCNPISGHATLYWYQQILGQGPKLLIQFQNNGVVDDSQLPKDRFSAERLKGVDSTLKIQPAKLEDSAVYLCASSPPTDREVSNEQFFGPGTRLTVL.

This clonotype was recorded at least ten times. The V call is TRBV2, the J call TRBJ1-5; no clear D. CDR3 length: 12 amino acids. The ends were cut back, 6 bases at V and 3 bases at J, with 6 bases in the middle. CDR1 and CDR2 from the germline V gene are SNHLY and FYNNEI. This chain's CDR3 is CASRGYNQPQHF. The CDR3 DNA follows: TGTGCCAGCAGGGGGTACAATCAGCCCCAGCATTTT.

The chain joins TRBV15 to TRBJ2-3; the D gene is possibly TRBD2 (6 bases). CDR3 size: 16 residues. Germline V gives CDR1 LNHNV, CDR2 YYDKDF (reference sequence). V dropped 1 base and J dropped 1 base, with 12 bases sitting between them. The CDR3: CATSRGGTGGTDTQYF. In nucleotides, the CDR3 is TGTGCCACCAGCAGAGGCGGGACTGGAGGCACAGATACGCAGTATTTT.

In its sample, this clonotype was seen many times. The chain combines TRBV4-2 with TRBJ2-3; TRBD2 matches 7 bases. The J segment lost 5 bases and the V segment lost 4 bases, leaving 12 bases of the junction unmatched. The V gene's germline CDR1 is LGHNA and CDR2 YNFKEQ. The CDR3 length is 16 residues. CDR3 nucleotide sequence: TGTGCCAGCAGCCTGGAAGCGGGACCTGCGGGAGATACGCAGTATTTT. Translation gives CASSLEAGPAGDTQYF.

This clonotype was counted at least ten times. V gene TRBV3-1 combines with J gene TRBJ2-2; D gene ambiguous. The germline V and J ends were trimmed by 0 bases and 7 bases, with 15 bases remaining between them. Germline V gene sequence: CDR1 LGHDT, CDR2 YNNKEL (reference sequence). The CDR3 is 16 amino acids. CDR3 nucleotides: TGTGCCAGCAGCCAAGAAAATCTCGGTTTTTACGGGGAGCTGTTTTTT. Its translation: CASSQENLGFYGELFF.

This clonotype occurred many times. The chain employs TRBV12-3 or TRBV12-4 and TRBJ2-7; the match to TRBD2 covers 12 bases. V lost 6 bases to trimming and J lost 2 bases; unmatched junction nucleotides: 5. The CDR3 covers 15 residues. The CDR3 DNA sequence: TGTGCCAGCAGCTACCTAGCGGGGGGGCCCTACGAGCAGTACTTC. As protein: CASSYLAGGPYEQYF.

This clonotype was seen at least ten times. The chain is built from TRBV6-1 and TRBJ1-4, with D uncertain. Germline-derived CDR1 and CDR2 are MNHNS and SASEGT. Trimming removed 7 bases at V and 4 bases at J, with 13 bases between. The CDR3 spans 14 residues. The CDR3 bases are TGTGCCAGCACCTCCCCGGAGGTTAATGAAAAACTGTTTTTT. Amino acid sequence: CASTSPEVNEKLFF.

This clonotype was recorded many times. The chain employs TRBV6-2 or TRBV6-3 and TRBJ2-1; D is unresolved. V lost 8 bases and J lost 1, with 12 bases in between. Per the germline V gene, CDR1 is MNHEY and CDR2 is SVGEGT. The CDR3 consists of 14 residues. The CDR3 DNA is TGTGCCAGCGGGAAGTCAGAATCCTACAATGAGCAGTTCTTC. Its translation: CASGKSESYNEQFF.

This clonotype showed up many times. This chain connects TRBV10-2 to TRBJ1-6, with 7 nucleotides matching TRBD1. Germline loops: CDR1 WSHSY, CDR2 SAAADI. The CDR3 spans 15 residues. The junction had 9 bases not matched to a gene; V was cut back by 4 bases and J by 9 bases. CDR3 nucleotides: TGCGCCAGCAGTGTTGATGACAGGGACGCTTCACCCCTCCACTTT. It translates to CASSVDDRDASPLHF.

This clonotype occurred many times. V usage is TRBV6-5 and J usage is TRBJ1-3; no reliable D call. Trimming cost V 5 bases and J 4 bases, with 12 bases left between them. The germline V gene has CDR1 MNHEY and CDR2 SVGAGI. The length of the CDR3 is 14 residues. CDR3 amino acids: CASSNWGGGNTIYF. The CDR3 nucleotides read TGTGCCAGCAGTAACTGGGGAGGAGGAAACACCATATATTTT.

The gene calls are TRBV7-9 and TRBJ2-4; D not certain. This CDR3 has 11 residues. Trimming pared 3 bases from V and 5 bases from J, leaving 2 bases between. Germline V CDR1 and CDR2: SEHNR, FQNEAQ (reference sequence). The CDR3 nucleotides are TGTGCCAGCAGCTTGGAAAACATTCAGTACTTC. Residues: CASSLENIQYF.

This clonotype was picked up many times. The J gene is TRBJ2-7, the V gene TRBV28; TRBD2 is a possible D gene (5 bases). The CDR3 consists of 15 residues. CDR1 and CDR2 (germline): MDHEN, SYDVKM. The V and J ends lost 4 bases and 0 bases respectively, with 13 bases between them. DNA for the CDR3: TGTGCCAGCAGTTCTCCCGGGATCCGCTCCTACGAGCAGTACTTC. This translates into CASSSPGIRSYEQYF.

This clonotype was detected only a few times. The rearrangement links TRBV10-3 to TRBJ2-7, with 7 bases matching TRBD1. This CDR3 spans 14 amino acids. V was pared by 6 bases and J by 11 bases, with 16 bases of the junction left unmatched. CDR1 and CDR2 (germline): ENHRY, SYGVKD. Written as DNA, the CDR3 is TGTGCCATCAGCCCCGGGACAGAGGCTGCTGGGGAGTACTTC. The encoded protein is CAISPGTEAAGEYF.

This clonotype appeared a single time. The chain uses TRBV10-3 and TRBJ2-7; TRBD1 aligns across 8 bases. With 3 bases clipped from V and 5 bases from J, the junction kept 9 bases outside the gene matches. From germline, CDR1 is ENHRY and CDR2 SYGVKD. CDR3 length: 15 residues. DNA for the CDR3: TGTGCCATCAGTGACCCGGACAGGGATGTCCACGAGCAGTACTTC. Protein: CAISDPDRDVHEQYF.

In its sample, this clonotype was seen a few times. The chain combines TRBV2 with TRBJ2-3, with D unresolved. Germline V lookup: CDR1 SNHLY, CDR2 FYNNEI. The CDR3 length is 13 residues. Trimming took 3 bases from V and 2 from J, leaving 6 bases between them. CDR3 nucleotide sequence: TGTGCCAGCAGTGATACCAACACAGATACGCAGTATTTT. It encodes CASSDTNTDTQYF.

The chain employs TRBV20-1 and TRBJ2-3; D not certain. The germline V gene encodes CDR1 DFQATT and CDR2 SNEGSKA (reference sequence). The CDR3 has 12 amino acids. V was trimmed by 0 bases and J by 7 bases, leaving 8 bases between them. In nucleotides, the CDR3 is TGCAGTGCTAGAGAACACAGTAATACGCAGTATTTT. The encoded protein is CSAREHSNTQYF.